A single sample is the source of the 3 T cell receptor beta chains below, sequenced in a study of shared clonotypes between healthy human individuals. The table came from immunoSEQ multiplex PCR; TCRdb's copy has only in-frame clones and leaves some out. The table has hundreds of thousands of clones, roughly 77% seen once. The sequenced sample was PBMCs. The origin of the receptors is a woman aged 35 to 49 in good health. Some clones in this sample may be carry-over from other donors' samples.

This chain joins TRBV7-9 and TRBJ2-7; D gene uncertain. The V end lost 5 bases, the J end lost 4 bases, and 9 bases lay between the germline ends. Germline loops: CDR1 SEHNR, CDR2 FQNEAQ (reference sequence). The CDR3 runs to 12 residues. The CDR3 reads CASSNDIYEQYF. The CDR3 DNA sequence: TGTGCCAGCAGCAACGACATTTACGAGCAGTACTTC.

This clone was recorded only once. CDR3 in amino acids: CASSDRNQYF. The CDR3 region has the DNA TGTGCCAGCAGTGACAGGAACCAGTACTTC. The chain joins TRBV25-1 to TRBJ2-5, with D hard to call. Germline assignment: CDR1 MGHDK and CDR2 SYGVNS. V was clipped by 3 bases and J by 10 bases, with 6 bases between them. The CDR3 loop spans 10 amino acids.

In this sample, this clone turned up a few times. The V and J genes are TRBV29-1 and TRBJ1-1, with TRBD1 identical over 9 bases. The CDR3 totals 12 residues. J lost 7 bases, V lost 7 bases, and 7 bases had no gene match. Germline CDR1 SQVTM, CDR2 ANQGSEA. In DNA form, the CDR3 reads TGCAGCGACACAGACAGGGGGTATGAAGCTTTCTTT. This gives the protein CSDTDRGYEAFF. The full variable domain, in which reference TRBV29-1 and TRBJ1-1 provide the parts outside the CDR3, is SAVISQKPSRDICQRGTSLTIQCQVDSQVTMMFWYRQQPGQSLTLIATANQGSEATYESGFVIDKFPISRPNLTFSTLTVSNMSPEDSSIYLCSDTDRGYEAFFGQGTRLTVV.